The following is a T cell receptor beta chain sequence with its context. Its antigen is not known. This sample is part of a study of post-analysis software for immune sequencing data. Incorporated into the TCR beta cDNA libraries were unique molecular identifiers, which served to reduce PCR and sequencing biases. MiXCR, run by TCRdb on the PCR reads, gives a single entry per CDR3 protein. The sample lists fewer than 900,000 distinct CDR3 sequences, 46% occurring once. The CDR3 is 12 amino acids. Trimming cost V 7 bases and J 2 bases; bases outside gene matches: 3. Looked up from germline, CDR1 is SGHRS and CDR2 is YFSETQ. Study findings and constraints: TRBV5-6, TRBV5-1 and TRBV20-1 were among four or five TRBV segments more frequent in patients than controls.

The specimen sequenced was blood. The clonotype comes from a girl under 18 with multiple sclerosis. The rearrangement uses TRBV5-1 and TRBJ2-7, with 7 bases that match TRBD1. Here the CDR3 DNA reads TGCGCCAGCGGGGACAGCCCCTACGAGCAGTACTTC. Protein: CASGDSPYEQYF.